This T cell receptor (beta chain) was observed in a study of blood T cell repertoires in COVID-19. Produced via immunoSEQ multiplex PCR; TCRdb's table is partial and in-frame only. The sample consists of a few hundred thousand clones, 87% of them appearing once. With 1 base clipped from V and 2 bases from J, the junction kept 4 bases outside the gene matches. There are 16 residues in the CDR3. Per germline, CDR1 MNHNS and CDR2 SASEGT. The source material was peripheral blood. V is TRBV6-1 and J is TRBJ2-3; 9 bases are a match to TRBD2. The receptor was isolated from a man younger than 30 with active or convalescent COVID-19. The chain's CDR3 is CASSEEGGGATDTQYF. The DNA for the CDR3 is TGTGCCAGCAGTGAAGAGGGCGGGGGGGCCACAGATACGCAGTATTTT.